The 8 T cell receptor beta chains below come from one sample, sequenced in a study of CD8 T cells in ankylosing spondylitis. TCRdb recomputed calls from the 5' RACE reads with MiXCR, one row per CDR3 protein. The table includes roughly 230,000 distinct CDR3 sequences, 7.5% to 9.5% detected once. Input material: blood, either unsorted or a sorted T cell fraction (not recorded which). These receptors were collected from a female donor with ankylosing spondylitis or in good health (not recorded which).

This clonotype occurred many times. The genes are TRBV15 and TRBJ1-2; D gene uncertain. V gave up 3 bases and J gave up 8 bases, with 16 bases separating them. Per germline, CDR1 LNHNV and CDR2 YYDKDF (reference sequence). The CDR3 has 14 residues. The CDR3 sequence is CATSSFRGNGGYTF. DNA for the CDR3: TGTGCCACCAGCAGTTTTAGAGGGAATGGCGGCTACACCTTC. Full variable domain (outside the CDR3, taken from reference TRBV15 and TRBJ1-2): DAMVIQNPRYQVTQFGKPVTLSCSQTLNHNVMYWYQQKSSQAPKLLFHYYDKDFNNEADTPDNFQSRRPNTSFCFLDIRSPGLGDTAMYLCATSSFRGNGGYTFGSGTRLTVV.

Comment on this clonotype: A read error may be the cause here, since a much bigger clone is one base away. The CDR3 DNA follows: TGTGCCAGCAGCTTAGGGGGACAGGGGGTTGAGCAGTTCTTC. It codes for CASSLGGQGVEQFF. The J gene is TRBJ2-1, the V gene TRBV7-2; TRBD1 aligns across 11 bases. Germline V gives CDR1 SGHTA, CDR2 FQGNSA. The CDR3 has 14 residues. The ends lost 1 base at V and 9 bases at J; junction bases unmatched: 2.

This clonotype was counted ten times or more. The chain links TRBV12-3 or TRBV12-4 to TRBJ1-6; D possibly corresponds to TRBD1 (5 bases). Trimming cost V 6 bases and J 10 bases, with 19 bases left between them. The CDR3 contains 15 residues. CDR3 residues: CASSSLGGKGSPLHF. The CDR3 coding sequence is TGTGCCAGCAGCTCCCTTGGGGGGAAGGGGTCACCCCTCCACTTT.

This clonotype showed up many times. V usage is TRBV20-1 and J usage is TRBJ2-4; D is unclear. Germline V gives CDR1 DFQATT, CDR2 SNEGSKA (reference sequence). V lost 5 bases, J lost 2 bases, and 7 bases lay in between. The CDR3 contains 12 residues. The CDR3 loop reads CSAGEPKNIQYF. CDR3 nucleotides: TGCAGTGCTGGGGAACCCAAAAACATTCAGTACTTC.

The chain uses TRBV20-1 and TRBJ2-7, with D unclear. The length of the CDR3 is 13 residues. With 3 bases removed from V and 6 bases from J, the gap between germline ends came to 15 bases. Germline lookup yields CDR1 DFQATT and CDR2 SNEGSKA (reference sequence). The CDR3: CSASVARLREQYF. The CDR3 DNA is TGCAGTGCTAGCGTTGCACGCCTTCGCGAGCAGTACTTC.

This clonotype was seen ten or more times. The V call is TRBV5-1, the J call TRBJ2-2; 7 nucleotides match TRBD1. In germline, CDR1 is SGHRS, CDR2 YFSETQ. The CDR3 consists of 17 residues. With V trimmed by 0 bases and J by 0 bases, 5 bases remained unmatched. Here the CDR3 DNA reads TGCGCCAGCAGCTTGGTGACAGGGTCGACGAACACCGGGGAGCTGTTTTTT. Translated: CASSLVTGSTNTGELFF.

This clonotype was counted many times. The chain employs TRBV20-1 and TRBJ2-3, with 10 nucleotides matching TRBD2. Unmatched junction bases numbered 9, after V lost 3 bases and J lost 3 bases. CDR3 size: 16 residues. In germline, CDR1 is DFQATT, CDR2 SNEGSKA (reference sequence). CDR3 sequence reads: CSARTLPSGSTDTQYF. The DNA for the CDR3 is TGCAGTGCTAGGACCCTACCTAGCGGGAGTACAGATACGCAGTATTTT.

This clonotype was detected many times. The chain couples TRBV5-5 to TRBJ2-1, with 10 bases aligning to TRBD2. This CDR3 comprises 16 residues. CDR1 is SGHKS, CDR2 YYEKEE, per germline (reference sequence). With 5 bases clipped from V and 3 bases from J, the junction kept 8 bases outside the gene matches. DNA of the CDR3: TGTGCCAGCAGTCCTGGGGGACTAGCGAACTACAATGAGCAGTTCTTC. Its protein is CASSPGGLANYNEQFF.